This T cell receptor beta chain was sequenced in a study of early T cells in non-severe SARS-CoV-2 infection. TCRdb re-called the 5' RACE reads with MiXCR, one entry per CDR3 protein. In the table there are 20,000 to 25,000 distinct CDR3 sequences, approximately 5% of which are singletons. This clonotype was observed a few times. Sequenced input: whole blood. This receptor was identified in an adult who was a healthcare worker with PCR-confirmed SARS-CoV-2 infection or an uninfected control (not recorded which).

The CDR3 loop reads CASSLGLAGGRYTQYF. Written as DNA, the CDR3 is TGTGCCAGCAGCTTGGGGCTAGCGGGGGGGCGATATACGCAGTATTTT. The chain has TRBV5-6 and TRBJ2-3; TRBD2 matches at 12 bases. V trimming: 0 bases; J trimming: 7 bases; junction bases outside the gene matches: 6. Germline CDR1 and CDR2: SGHDT and YYEEEE. The CDR3 runs to 16 residues.